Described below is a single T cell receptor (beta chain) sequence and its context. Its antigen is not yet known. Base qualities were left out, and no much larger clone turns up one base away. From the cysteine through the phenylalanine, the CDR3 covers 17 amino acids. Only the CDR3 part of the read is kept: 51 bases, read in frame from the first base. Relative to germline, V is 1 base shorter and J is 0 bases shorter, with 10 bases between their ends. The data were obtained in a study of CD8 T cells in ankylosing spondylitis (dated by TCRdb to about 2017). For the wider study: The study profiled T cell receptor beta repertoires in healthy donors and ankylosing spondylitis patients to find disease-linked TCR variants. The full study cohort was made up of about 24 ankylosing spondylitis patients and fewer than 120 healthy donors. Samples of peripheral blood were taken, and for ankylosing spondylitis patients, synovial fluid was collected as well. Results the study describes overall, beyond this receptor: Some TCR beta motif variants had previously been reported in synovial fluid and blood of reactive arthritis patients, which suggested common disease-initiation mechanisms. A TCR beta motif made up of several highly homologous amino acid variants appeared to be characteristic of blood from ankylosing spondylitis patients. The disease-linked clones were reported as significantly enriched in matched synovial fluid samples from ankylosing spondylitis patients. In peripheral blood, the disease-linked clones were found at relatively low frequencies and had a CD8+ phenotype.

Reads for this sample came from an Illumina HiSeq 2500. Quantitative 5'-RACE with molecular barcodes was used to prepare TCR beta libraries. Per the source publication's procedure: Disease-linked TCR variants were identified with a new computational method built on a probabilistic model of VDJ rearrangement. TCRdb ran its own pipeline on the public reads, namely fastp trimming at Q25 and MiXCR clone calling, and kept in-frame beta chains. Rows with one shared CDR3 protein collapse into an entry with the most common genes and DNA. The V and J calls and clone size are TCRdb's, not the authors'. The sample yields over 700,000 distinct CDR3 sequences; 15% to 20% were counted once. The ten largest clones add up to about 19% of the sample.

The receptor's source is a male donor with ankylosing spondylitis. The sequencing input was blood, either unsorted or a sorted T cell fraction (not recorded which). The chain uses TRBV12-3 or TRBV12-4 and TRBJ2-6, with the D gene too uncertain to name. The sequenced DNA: TGTGCCAGCAGTTTAGTCGGGTGGGTCTCTGGGGCCAACGTCCTGACTTTC. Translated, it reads CASSLVGWVSGANVLTF.